This record covers a single T cell receptor (beta chain). The antigen is not known. The source of the sample is a study of shared clonotypes between healthy human individuals. The CDR3 contains 15 residues. V shed 3 bases and J shed 1 base, with 12 bases lying between them. From germline, CDR1 is SGHAT and CDR2 FQNNGV. Assay execution proceeded at the deep level. Sequencing was performed with immunoSEQ multiplex PCR; in TCRdb, only in-frame clones are kept and a portion is missing. The table lists more than 2,000,000 clones, 90% to 95% of them singletons. Study results and caveats: Around 5.3% of naive CD4 clonotypes were shared across several donors.

The TCR comes from a young man in good health. The chain combines TRBV11-2 with TRBJ2-5, with D perhaps TRBD2 (6 bases). Material for sequencing was naive CD4+ T cells sorted from blood. Subset: CD45RA+ positively selected. CDR3 in DNA: TGTGCCAGCAGCTTCGCCAGCGGGCCCCAAGAGACCCAGTACTTC. It yields the protein CASSFASGPQETQYF.